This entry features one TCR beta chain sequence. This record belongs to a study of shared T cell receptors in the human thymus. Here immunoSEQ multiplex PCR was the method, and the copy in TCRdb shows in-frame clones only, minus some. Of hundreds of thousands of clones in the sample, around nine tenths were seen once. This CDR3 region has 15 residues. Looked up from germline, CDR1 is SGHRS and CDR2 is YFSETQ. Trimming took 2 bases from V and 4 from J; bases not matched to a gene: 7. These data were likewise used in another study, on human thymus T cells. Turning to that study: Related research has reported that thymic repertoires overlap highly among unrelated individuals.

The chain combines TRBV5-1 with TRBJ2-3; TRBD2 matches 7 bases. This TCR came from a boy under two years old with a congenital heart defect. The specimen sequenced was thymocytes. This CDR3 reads CASSFLAGAPDTQYF. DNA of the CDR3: TGCGCCAGCAGCTTTTTAGCGGGTGCGCCAGATACGCAGTATTTT.